The clone carrying this T cell receptor (beta chain) appeared many times. As yet, its antigen is unknown. A single record per CDR3 protein comes from TCRdb applying MiXCR to the reads. The sample lists approximately 750,000 distinct CDR3 sequences, less than 40% seen once, with about 2.8% in the top ten. V lost 4 bases, J lost 6 bases, and 16 bases lay in between. Germline CDR1 LNHDA, CDR2 SQIVND (reference sequence). The CDR3 length is 15 residues. This specimen comes from a study of T cell repertoires in cytomegalovirus infection. Turning to the study itself: The public TCR beta signatures pointed to both CMV infection and matching HLA type. General study points: Identification of carriers of CMV plus the relevant HLA was performed using cumulative public TCR beta family frequency. It was HLA-C-restricted CMV-specific TCR beta clonotypes that dominated the response ex vivo.

Sequencing was done on a sample of PBMCs. This chain connects TRBV19 to TRBJ2-1; D is undetermined. This clonotype was sampled from a human donor in good health (CMV status not recorded). Some clones in this sample may be carry-over from other donors' samples. The CDR3 sequence is CASSTSNFVVNEQFF. CDR3 coding DNA: TGTGCCAGTAGTACTAGTAACTTTGTAGTCAATGAGCAGTTCTTC.